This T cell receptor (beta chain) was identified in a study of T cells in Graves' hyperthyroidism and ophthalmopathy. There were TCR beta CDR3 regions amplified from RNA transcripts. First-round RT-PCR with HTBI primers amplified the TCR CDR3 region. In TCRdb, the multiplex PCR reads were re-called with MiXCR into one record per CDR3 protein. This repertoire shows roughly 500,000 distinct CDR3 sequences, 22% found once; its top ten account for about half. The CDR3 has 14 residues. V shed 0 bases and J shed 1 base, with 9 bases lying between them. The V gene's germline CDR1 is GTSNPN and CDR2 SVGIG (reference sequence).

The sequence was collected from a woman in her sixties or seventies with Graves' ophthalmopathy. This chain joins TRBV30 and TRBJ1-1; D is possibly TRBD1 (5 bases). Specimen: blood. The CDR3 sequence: CAWSVGTENTEAFF. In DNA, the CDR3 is TGTGCCTGGAGTGTTGGGACGGAGAACACTGAAGCTTTCTTT.